The 8 T cell receptor beta chains below were found in one sample sequenced in a study of tissue T cells after allogeneic stem cell transplantation. The time point is: mouse harvest day 7 after allogeneic transplant. Tail vein injection delivered 10^7 T-cell-depleted bone marrow cells and 10^6 splenic CD5+ T cells. TCRdb keeps only in-frame clones here, not all; method: immunoSEQ multiplex PCR. Among 9,000 to 9,500 clones listed, roughly half were seen once. The sample consisted of gut tissue. These receptors all come from a female BALB/c mouse given C57BL/6 T cells with graft-versus-host disease after an allogeneic hematopoietic cell transplant.

This clone appeared once. Here the gene names and germline are mouse. The sequenced part of the CDR3 DNA is TGTGCCACCGGGACAGGGGACTCCGACTACACC. Protein product: CATGTGDSDYT. The full CDR3 reads CATGTGDSDYTF. The chain couples TRBV13-2 to TRBJ1-2, with TRBD1 matching over 10 bases. The sequence runs out 1 residue before the end of the CDR3; the remainder is reconstructed from the germline J gene. Trimming at V came to 9 bases and at J to 3 bases, leaving 2 bases not matched to a gene. This CDR3 contains 12 residues. Germline V gene lookup returns CDR1 NNHNN and CDR2 SYGAGS (reference sequence).

This clone was found a few times. Any gene name here is a mouse gene name. The read ends 1 residue shy of where the CDR3 ends; the end is completed using the germline J gene. The genes are TRBV23 and TRBJ1-2. Germline CDR1 reads KGHTA; CDR2 reads FQNQQP. The length of the CDR3 is 14 residues. Incomplete CDR3 DNA: TGCTCCAGCAGTCCCCGCGGGTGGAACTCCGACTACACC. It is translated as CSSSPRGWNSDYT. The full CDR3 sequence reads CSSSPRGWNSDYTF.

This clone has more than one count but fewer than ten. The gene symbols are mouse symbols. The read halts 1 residue ahead of the CDR3 end, with the missing end drawn from the germline J gene. V gene TRBV12-1 combines with J gene TRBJ2-7, with TRBD1 as a possible D gene (5 bases). The CDR3 totals 13 residues. CDR1 is SGHSN and CDR2 is HYEKVE in the germline V gene. Trimming took off 2 bases at V and 0 bases at J, with 7 bases between the two ends. Incomplete CDR3 DNA: TGTGCCAGCTCTCCAGGGAGCTCCTATGAACAGTAC. Translating gives CASSPGSSYEQY. The full CDR3 sequence reads CASSPGSSYEQYF.

Of note for this clone: Genes here carry mouse names. Read sequence stops 1 residue before the CDR3 end, and the germline J gene provides the missing end. The chain employs TRBV31 and TRBJ1-2; TRBD1 is a possible D gene (6 bases). This CDR3 has 14 residues. From germline, CDR1 is GKSSPN and CDR2 SITVG. Trimming removed 0 bases at V and 5 bases at J, with 13 bases between. The CDR3 region is CAWSLEQGESDYTF. CDR3 bases read: TGTGCCTGGAGTCTAGAACAGGGAGAATCCGACTACACC.

To note about this clone: The listed genes are named as in mouse. With the read ending 1 residue before the CDR3 end, the germline J gene is used to fill in that end. The chain recombines TRBV3 with TRBJ2-4; D not resolved. This CDR3 has 14 residues. Trimming cost V 1 base and J 0 bases, with 5 bases left between them. Germline CDR1 SNHLY, CDR2 FYNGKV (reference sequence). The part of the CDR3 DNA that was read is TGTGCCAGCAGCTTAGTGGGTAGTCAAAACACCTTGTAC. Translating it yields CASSLVGSQNTLY. The entire CDR3 reads CASSLVGSQNTLYF.

Sample share makes this clone medium-sized. Gene names are the mouse ones. The CDR3 end lies 1 residue beyond the end of the read and is filled in from the germline J gene. The chain links TRBV13-3 to TRBJ2-4; D is unresolved. The V gene lost 2 bases and the J gene lost 7 bases, with 8 bases spanning the gap. Germline-derived CDR1 and CDR2 are NNHDY and SYVADS. The CDR3 runs to 12 residues. CDR3 loop: CASSEEVYTLYF. The sequenced CDR3 bases are TGTGCCAGCAGTGAAGAGGTTTACACCTTGTAC. The full variable domain, with the rest looked up from reference TRBV13-3 and TRBJ2-4, is EAAVTQSPRSKVAVTGGKVTLSCHQTNNHDYMYWYRQDTGHGLRLIHYSYVADSTEKGDIPDGYKASRPSQENFSLILELASLSQTAVYFCASSEEVYTLYFGAGTRLSVL.

As for this clone: Gene names and germline refer to mouse. The read finishes 1 residue shy of the CDR3 end, and the germline J gene is used to complete it. The rearrangement joins TRBV26 to TRBJ2-5; D not resolved. Per germline, CDR1 KGHPV and CDR2 FQNQEV (reference sequence). With 2 bases removed from V and 4 bases from J, the gap between germline ends came to 7 bases. The CDR3 spans 13 residues. Partial CDR3 DNA: TGTGCCAGCAGTCTGAGGCAGAAAGACACCCAGTAC. Translation: CASSLRQKDTQY. The CDR3, in full, reads CASSLRQKDTQYF.

Details on this clone: Genes here carry mouse names. The CDR3 end is not reached by the read, which stops 1 residue before it; the germline J gene fills it in. The chain combines TRBV13-2 with TRBJ2-3; 7 bases agree with TRBD2. V lost 0 bases to trimming and J lost 0 bases; unmatched junction nucleotides: 4. This CDR3 has 16 amino acids. The germline V gene has CDR1 NNHNN and CDR2 SYGAGS (reference sequence). The DNA read from the CDR3 is TGTGCCAGCGGTGATGCCTGGGGGTCTAGTGCAGAAACGCTGTAT. This codes for CASGDAWGSSAETLY. The CDR3 as a whole reads CASGDAWGSSAETLYF.